The T cell receptor (beta chain) under discussion was sequenced for a study of control samples from healthy donors and cancer patients. Data came from immunoSEQ multiplex PCR; TCRdb stores just in-frame clones and leaves some out. This table has about 170,000 clones, 90% to 95% appearing once. The CDR3 has 12 residues. V lost 2 bases and J 1 base, leaving 2 bases between the germline ends. Germline CDR1 MRHNA, CDR2 SNTAGT. This clone was recorded a few times. Sequencing used blood. The origin of this receptor is a woman in her twenties or thirties in good health. The V call is TRBV6-4, the J call TRBJ1-2; no definite D call. Here the CDR3 reads CASSDINYGYTF. The CDR3 nucleotides read TGTGCCAGCAGTGACATTAACTATGGCTACACCTTC.